This TCR beta chain originates from a study of blood T cell repertoires in COVID-19. Authors' methods: Counts of nucleated cells, estimated from reference gene primer amplification, were obtained. Libraries were prepared by immunoSEQ multiplex PCR; TCRdb keeps only in-frame clonotypes and omits some of them. The V and J calls and clone size come from that table; D and trimming were worked out from the DNA. The sample records about 180,000 clones, roughly 82% being singletons. Individuals aged roughly 18 to 90 years were recruited from 24 US areas. Clinical history as reported by participants underpinned cohort assignment. All recovered Cohort 3 donors got two negative PCRs, got clearance, or saw symptom resolution. With V trimmed by 3 bases and J by 6 bases, 7 bases remained unmatched. The CDR3 runs to 14 residues. Looked up from germline, CDR1 is KGHSH and CDR2 is LQKENI.

Sequencing was performed on PBMCs or T cells enriched from blood (not recorded which). The source of this sequence is a man aged 50-60 years who had recovered from COVID-19. The chain links TRBV18 to TRBJ1-2; TRBD1 matches at 7 bases. CDR3 residues: CASSPTGQNNGYTF. The CDR3 coding sequence is TGTGCCAGCTCACCTACGGGACAGAATAATGGCTACACCTTC. The full variable domain, completed using reference TRBV18 and TRBJ1-2, is NAGVMQNPRHLVRRRGQEARLRCSPMKGHSHVYWYRQLPEEGLKFMVYLQKENIIDESGMPKERFSAEFPKEGPSILRIQQVVRGDSAAYFCASSPTGQNNGYTFGSGTRLTVV.